The 29 T cell receptor beta chains in this list originate from one sample, sequenced in a study of blood T cell repertoires in COVID-19. Sequenced by immunoSEQ multiplex PCR; TCRdb stores in-frame clones only, minus some. The profile shows 220,000 or so clones, about 88% of them singletons. Sequenced sample: peripheral blood. These receptors were obtained from a woman between 50 and 59 years old with COVID-19, enrolled during active disease.

The chain combines TRBV4-1 with TRBJ2-3; 10 bases align to TRBD2. The CDR3 runs to 18 residues. Germline lookup yields CDR1 MGHRA and CDR2 YSYEKL. With V trimmed by 0 bases and J by 6 bases, 12 bases remained unmatched. The CDR3 sequence is CASSQDYLAGDLSDTQYF. The DNA for the CDR3 is TGCGCCAGCAGCCAAGATTACCTAGCGGGGGACCTCAGTGATACGCAGTATTTT.

The chain employs TRBV11-2 and TRBJ1-1; D gene uncertain. The V gene lost 4 bases and the J gene lost 3 bases, with 3 bases spanning the gap. The V gene's germline CDR1 is SGHAT and CDR2 FQNNGV. This CDR3 region has 11 residues. The CDR3 DNA follows: TGTGCCAGCAGCTCCTACACTGAAGCTTTCTTT. Residues: CASSSYTEAFF. Full variable domain (remainder filled in from reference TRBV11-2 and TRBJ1-1): EAGVAQSPRYKIIEKRQSVAFWCNPISGHATLYWYQQILGQGPKLLIQFQNNGVVDDSQLPKDRFSAERLKGVDSTLKIQPAKLEDSAVYLCASSSYTEAFFGQGTRLTVV.

V and J are TRBV3-1 (or the pseudogene TRBV3-2) and TRBJ2-5, with D tentatively TRBD2 (5 bases). With 6 bases removed from V and 4 bases from J, the gap between germline ends came to 12 bases. Germline-derived CDR1 and CDR2 are LGHDT and YNNKEL (reference sequence). This CDR3 is 13 amino acids long. The CDR3 DNA reads TGTGCCAGCAGTTTCGAGGGAGCAGAGACCCAGTACTTC. Encoded protein: CASSFEGAETQYF.

The J gene is TRBJ2-1, the V gene TRBV7-2, with 7 positions matching TRBD2. Germline V CDR1 and CDR2: SGHTA, FQGNSA. The CDR3 length is 14 residues. After removal of 1 base from V and 9 bases from J, the junction contained 6 bases not matched to a gene. CDR3 nucleotides: TGTGCCAGCAGCTTAGTGGTGGGGGAGGGTGAGCAGTTCTTC. Its protein is CASSLVVGEGEQFF. The variable domain in full, completed from reference TRBV7-2 and TRBJ2-1, reads GAGVSQSPSNKVTEKGKDVELRCDPISGHTALYWYRQSLGQGLEFLIYFQGNSAPDKSGLPSDRFSAERTGGSVSTLTIQRTQQEDSAVYLCASSLVVGEGEQFFGPGTRLTVL.

The chain combines TRBV18 with TRBJ2-7; 8 bases line up with TRBD1. The CDR3 totals 14 residues. The V gene end was trimmed by 6 bases and the J gene end by 6 bases; junction bases not matched to a gene: 10. Germline lookup yields CDR1 KGHSH and CDR2 LQKENI. The CDR3 loop reads CASSHGQGGGEQYF. CDR3 bases: TGTGCCAGCTCTCACGGACAGGGCGGCGGCGAGCAGTACTTC. Full variable domain (remainder filled in from reference TRBV18 and TRBJ2-7): NAGVMQNPRHLVRRRGQEARLRCSPMKGHSHVYWYRQLPEEGLKFMVYLQKENIIDESGMPKERFSAEFPKEGPSILRIQQVVRGDSAAYFCASSHGQGGGEQYFGPGTRLTVT.

J is TRBJ1-1 and V is TRBV5-4, with D possibly being TRBD1 (6 bases). Germline V gives CDR1 SGHNT, CDR2 YYREEE (reference sequence). V was shortened by 4 bases and J by 1 base, with 17 bases between the two germline ends. The CDR3 covers 16 residues. DNA of the CDR3: TGTGCCAGCAGCCACGGGGGCGGGGGATCGAACACTGAAGCTTTCTTT. It yields the protein CASSHGGGGSNTEAFF.

The chain recombines TRBV11-2 with TRBJ2-6, with 9 bases lining up with TRBD1. The CDR3 loop spans 17 amino acids. Germline CDR1 SGHAT, CDR2 FQNNGV. V was clipped by 4 bases and J by 2 bases; unmatched bases: 6. The CDR3 bases are TGTGCCAGCAGCTACGGGACAGGGAGGACTGGGGCCAACGTCCTGACTTTC. It codes for CASSYGTGRTGANVLTF.

This clone was picked up one time. This chain connects TRBV6-6 to TRBJ1-3; a possible D gene is TRBD1 (6 bases). Germline-derived CDR1 and CDR2 are MNHNY and SVGAGI (reference sequence). CDR3 size: 16 residues. Deletions cut 6 bases from V and 2 bases from J, with 17 bases between. CDR3 protein: CASRNPRQGTGNTIYF. The CDR3 DNA is TGTGCCAGCAGAAACCCCCGGCAGGGGACTGGAAACACCATATATTTT.

The gene calls are TRBV19 and TRBJ2-1, with D perhaps TRBD2 (5 bases). CDR3 length: 15 residues. V shed 8 bases and J shed 0 bases, with 14 bases lying between them. Germline V gene data show CDR1 as LNHDA and CDR2 as SQIVND (reference sequence). CDR3 amino acids: CASENQRSSYNEQFF. CDR3 bases: TGTGCCAGTGAGAACCAGCGGAGCTCCTACAATGAGCAGTTCTTC.

The rearrangement links TRBV29-1 to TRBJ2-7; a weak D match, TRBD2 (6 bases). Trimming pared 4 bases from V and 0 bases from J, leaving 7 bases between. The CDR3 is made up of 12 amino acids. The germline V gene has CDR1 SQVTM and CDR2 ANQGSEA. The chain's CDR3 is CSVVRDSYEQYF. In DNA form, the CDR3 reads TGCAGCGTTGTGCGGGACTCCTACGAGCAGTACTTC.

The chain carries TRBV3-1 (or the pseudogene TRBV3-2) and TRBJ2-5, with no clear D. The V gene's germline CDR1 is LGHDT and CDR2 YNNKEL (reference sequence). This CDR3 is built from 14 residues. V was shortened by 1 base and J by 4 bases, with 10 bases between the two germline ends. The CDR3 is CASSQGLPPETQYF. The CDR3 DNA reads as TGTGCCAGCAGCCAAGGGCTCCCCCCAGAGACCCAGTACTTC.

The chain links TRBV7-3 to TRBJ2-7; 12 positions match TRBD1. The CDR3 is 15 amino acids. Germline CDR1 reads SGHTA; CDR2 reads FQGTGA. With V trimmed by 1 base and J by 5 bases, 3 bases remained unmatched. CDR3 sequence reads: CASSLRDRGLDEQYF. The CDR3 DNA follows: TGTGCCAGCAGCTTAAGGGACAGGGGGCTGGACGAGCAGTACTTC.

The chain uses TRBV12-3 or TRBV12-4 and TRBJ1-1, with 7 positions matching TRBD1. The V and J ends lost 6 bases and 6 bases, in that order; junction bases with no gene match: 7. The CDR3 runs to 13 residues. The CDR3 loop reads CASRRGGRPEAFF. The CDR3 DNA reads as TGTGCCAGCAGGCGAGGGGGCAGGCCTGAAGCTTTCTTT.

The V gene is TRBV19, the J gene TRBJ1-5; D is possibly TRBD1 (6 bases). Trimming cost V 8 bases and J 0 bases, with 8 bases left between them. This CDR3 spans 13 amino acids. CDR1 is LNHDA and CDR2 is SQIVND in the germline V gene (reference sequence). CDR3 loop: CASRTASNQPQHF. In nucleotides, the CDR3 is TGTGCCAGTCGGACAGCTAGCAATCAGCCCCAGCATTTT.

This chain joins TRBV25-1 and TRBJ1-2; D gene ambiguous. The CDR3 is 14 amino acids. From germline, CDR1 is MGHDK and CDR2 SYGVNS. Trimming took off 2 bases at V and 9 bases at J, with 16 bases between the two ends. CDR3 region: CASSELGRFWRYTF. CDR3 in DNA: TGTGCCAGCAGTGAACTTGGGAGATTCTGGCGCTACACCTTC.

V gene TRBV27 combines with J gene TRBJ1-1; 7 bases fit TRBD1. V gave up 7 bases and J gave up 4 bases; unmatched junction bases: 6. CDR1 MNHEY and CDR2 SMNVEV come from the germline V gene (reference sequence). The CDR3 is 13 residues long. Here the CDR3 DNA reads TGTGCCAGCAAGGTACCAGGGGGCACTGAAGCTTTCTTT. Protein sequence: CASKVPGGTEAFF.

V and J are TRBV28 and TRBJ2-7; 10 nucleotides agree with TRBD1. CDR1 is MDHEN, CDR2 SYDVKM, per germline. Trimming cost V 7 bases and J 6 bases; bases outside gene matches: 6. The CDR3 covers 13 residues. Written as DNA, the CDR3 is TGTGCCAGCATCCGGGACAGGGGTTCCGAGCAGTACTTC. This codes for CASIRDRGSEQYF.

The chain is built from TRBV3-1 (or the pseudogene TRBV3-2) and TRBJ2-3, with 10 bases that match TRBD2. The CDR3 length is 17 residues. V gave up 7 bases and J gave up 3 bases; unmatched junction bases: 13. The germline CDR1 and CDR2 sequences are LGHDT and YNNKEL (reference sequence). The CDR3 DNA is TGTGCCAGCAACTCGCTACAAGCGGGGGGGCCTACAGATACGCAGTATTTT. Encoded protein: CASNSLQAGGPTDTQYF.

The chain is built from TRBV11-3 and TRBJ2-5; D might be TRBD1 (6 bases). V gave up 1 base and J gave up 5 bases, with 14 bases separating them. CDR1 SGHNT and CDR2 YENEEA come from the germline V gene. There are 15 residues in the CDR3. CDR3 coding DNA: TGTGCCAGCAGCTTAGGTAACAGGGCGCGGGAGACCCAGTACTTC. This translates into CASSLGNRARETQYF.

The chain has TRBV5-1 and TRBJ1-3; 7 bases match TRBD1. The length of the CDR3 is 15 residues. Trimming removed 0 bases from V and 2 bases from J; junction bases left unmatched: 2. CDR1 is SGHRS, CDR2 YFSETQ, per germline. The CDR3 loop reads CASSLAGTAGNTIYF. DNA for the CDR3: TGCGCCAGCAGCTTGGCCGGGACAGCTGGAAACACCATATATTTT.

This chain links TRBV14 with TRBJ1-1; 7 positions match TRBD1. The CDR3 is made up of 13 amino acids. CDR1 is SGHDN and CDR2 is FVKESK in the germline V gene. V lost 3 bases, J lost 5 bases, and 3 bases stayed unmatched. The CDR3 coding sequence is TGTGCCAGCAGCCAGAGGGGGCGGACTGAAGCTTTCTTT. The encoded protein is CASSQRGRTEAFF.

The chain uses TRBV18 and TRBJ1-1; no reliable D call. Trimming pared 1 base from V and 0 bases from J, leaving 6 bases between. Germline CDR1 and CDR2: KGHSH and LQKENI. CDR3 length: 14 amino acids. This chain's CDR3 is CASSPQQLNTEAFF. CDR3 coding DNA: TGTGCCAGCTCACCACAACAGCTGAACACTGAAGCTTTCTTT.

V is TRBV5-1 and J is TRBJ1-1; D possibly corresponds to TRBD1 (5 bases). Trimming pared 0 bases from V and 8 bases from J, leaving 8 bases between. Per germline, CDR1 SGHRS and CDR2 YFSETQ. The CDR3 is 12 residues long. The CDR3 loop reads CASSLVPGEAFF. CDR3 nucleotide sequence: TGCGCCAGCAGCTTGGTTCCAGGGGAAGCTTTCTTT.

The rearrangement uses TRBV4-3 and TRBJ1-5; D is unclear. With 4 bases removed from V and 6 bases from J, the gap between germline ends came to 13 bases. The germline CDR1 and CDR2 sequences are LGHNA and YSLEER. This CDR3 has 14 residues. The CDR3 spells CASSPRVSGQPQHF. The DNA for the CDR3 is TGCGCCAGCAGCCCGAGGGTCTCCGGTCAGCCCCAGCATTTT.

The chain carries TRBV5-1 and TRBJ2-5; 9 bases match TRBD2. V lost 0 bases and J lost 4; bases outside the gene matches: 7. This CDR3 has 16 amino acids. Germline-derived CDR1 and CDR2 are SGHRS and YFSETQ. This CDR3 is CASSLEGGGALETQYF. CDR3 DNA sequence: TGCGCCAGCAGCTTGGAGGGCGGGGGGGCCCTAGAGACCCAGTACTTC.

Remarks on this clone: Because it lacks the conserved phenylalanine or tryptophan at the end, this CDR3 is likely a read error. The DNA is left out, because the CDR3 cannot be placed on it with certainty; the CDR3 is given as TCRdb lists it. The V gene is TRBV30, the J gene TRBJ2-7; no check of the table's D call, TRBD1, against the DNA was made. Looked up from germline, CDR1 is GTSNPN and CDR2 is SVGIG (reference sequence). The CDR3 sequence runs 11 residues, both termini included. The CDR3 protein is CAWSVRQGRRG.

J is TRBJ1-4 and V is TRBV2; TRBD1 aligns across 9 bases. V gave up 8 bases and J gave up 6 bases; unmatched junction bases: 10. Germline CDR1 is SNHLY and CDR2 is FYNNEI. CDR3 size: 15 residues. CDR3 amino acids: CASRGGTGMDEKLFF. Here the CDR3 DNA reads TGTGCCAGCCGCGGAGGGACAGGGATGGATGAAAAACTGTTTTTT. Using reference TRBV2 and TRBJ1-4 for the parts outside the CDR3, the full variable domain is EPEVTQTPSHQVTQMGQEVILRCVPISNHLYFYWYRQILGQKVEFLVSFYNNEISEKSEIFDDQFSVERPDGSNFTLKIRSTKLEDSAMYFCASRGGTGMDEKLFFGSGTQLSVL.

The CDR3 here is CASSPPGERQPQHF. The CDR3 region has the DNA TGTGCCAGCAGCCCCCCAGGGGAGCGCCAGCCCCAGCATTTT. The chain recombines TRBV7-9 with TRBJ1-5, with TRBD1 as a possible D gene (6 bases). The V end lost 5 bases, the J end lost 7 bases, and 15 bases lay between the germline ends. This CDR3 is built from 14 residues. The germline CDR1 and CDR2 sequences are SEHNR and FQNEAQ (reference sequence). Looking up the rest from reference TRBV7-9 and TRBJ1-5 gives the full variable domain: DTGVSQNPRHKITKRGQNVTFRCDPISEHNRLYWYRQTLGQGPEFLTYFQNEAQLEKSRLLSDRFSAERPKGSFSTLEIQRTEQGDSAMYLCASSPPGERQPQHFGDGTRLSIL.

V usage is TRBV18 and J usage is TRBJ1-3; D unclear. Germline values: CDR1 KGHSH, CDR2 LQKENI. This CDR3 has 16 residues. V lost 6 bases to trimming and J lost 0 bases, with 15 bases between them. The CDR3 nucleotides read TGTGCCAGCTCCCCGAATAGCGGGAGCTCTGGAAACACCATATATTTT. This translates into CASSPNSGSSGNTIYF.